This T cell receptor beta chain was obtained from a study of CD8+ T cells in alopecia areata. Study information: At a dose of 5 to 10 mg twice daily, oral tofacitinib was given to treated patients. Study observations and caveats: Patients shared TCRs less clearly than mice did, possibly for HLA-related reasons.

The V end lost 3 bases, the J end lost 12 bases, and 11 bases lay between the germline ends. Germline CDR1 is SGHNT and CDR2 is YENEEA. The CDR3 spans 11 residues. Investigators isolated RNA and reverse transcribed it into cDNA to act as the sequencing template. Libraries were prepared by immunoSEQ multiplex PCR; TCRdb keeps only in-frame clonotypes and omits some of them. Of 200,000 to 250,000 clones detected, under 70% appear once; the ten largest clones hold roughly 1.2%. In regard to this clone: Its antigen is still unknown.

Specified treatment: oral pan-JAK inhibitor, 5-10 mg twice daily. This chain joins TRBV11-3 and TRBJ1-1; tentatively, D is TRBD1 (6 bases). Sequenced here: CD4+ T cells sorted from blood, sampled between weeks 43 and 45, from a patient treated with tofacitinib. The sequence came from a human donor with alopecia areata. The CDR3 loop is CASSFQGQPFF. The CDR3 DNA is TGTGCCAGCAGCTTTCAGGGGCAACCTTTCTTT.